Below, one T cell receptor beta chain is given with its context. Its specificity is not known. Germline V gives CDR1 SGHVS, CDR2 FNYEAQ. The V end lost 5 bases, the J end lost 5 bases, and 15 bases lay between the germline ends. CDR3 length: 14 residues. The data were produced by immunoSEQ multiplex PCR, yet TCRdb's version contains in-frame clones alone and is incomplete. The repertoire consists of roughly 100,000 clones, with more than 70% occurring once and the leading ten covering roughly 20%. The sample originates from a study of PD-1 blockade in classical Hodgkin lymphoma. General observations from the study: Only CD4+ TCR diversity, not CD8+, had risen significantly by C4D1. Healthy donors reportedly exceeded newly diagnosed patients in baseline TCR diversity.

As to time point: cycle 4 day 1 (C4D1), after less than 7 weeks of nivolumab. Relapses following autologous stem cell transplantation were seen in all patients, with brentuximab vedotin exposure varying. The sequencing here drew on peripheral blood mononuclear cells (PBMCs), taken before the fourth cycle of nivolumab. The clonotype originates from a human donor with classical Hodgkin lymphoma. The rearrangement links TRBV7-6 to TRBJ2-5; no reliable D call. The CDR3 is CASSGRGTVETQYF. CDR3 sequence (DNA): TGTGCCAGCAGCGGCCGAGGTACAGTTGAGACCCAGTACTTC.